This T cell receptor beta chain was retrieved from a study of PD-L1 blockade in urothelial cancer. Study at large: Blood analysis occurred 3 weeks (second dose) and 6 weeks after treatment start. General observations from the study: Greater 3-week expansion of tumor-associated blood clones was recorded for durable-benefit patients.

Generated by immunoSEQ multiplex PCR, the TCRdb table keeps only in-frame clones and is missing some. The sample holds approximately 80,000 clones, 82% seen once. The CDR3 consists of 15 residues. The V and J ends lost 4 bases and 1 base, in that order; junction bases with no gene match: 4. A word on this clone: Antigen unknown.

Each patient's cancer was a locally advanced or metastatic urothelial carcinoma. V usage is TRBV7-1 and J usage is TRBJ2-7; 10 nucleotides line up with TRBD2. TRBV7-1 counts as an open reading frame of uncertain function. The TCR was taken from a man aged 65 to 85 with urothelial cancer. The source was PBMCs, collected around atezolizumab (anti-PD-L1) treatment. CDR3 amino acids: CASSLGLAESYEQYF. CDR3 nucleotide sequence: TGTGCCAGCAGCTTAGGACTAGCGGAGTCCTACGAGCAGTACTTC.